This entry describes one TCR beta chain. Its matching antigen is unknown. Other nucleotide sequences in the sample specify the same CDR3. The entry originates in a study of cytomegalovirus exposure and HLA in healthy donors. Unmatched junction bases numbered 3, after V lost 6 bases and J lost 0 bases. The germline gives CDR1 GTSNPN, CDR2 SVGIG (reference sequence). There are 14 residues in the CDR3. General observations from the study: In a later analysis, common viral pathogens appeared linked to several of the most significant clusters. In a later analysis, productive TCRs from donors in an Asian-associated ancestry cluster reportedly carried fewer N-insertions than the cohort mean. Using a false discovery rate of 0.05, a later analysis showed that 15,000 to 20,000 TCR beta sequences were associated with HLA alleles.

The PCR employed 60 Vbeta primers together with 13 Jbeta primers. Produced via immunoSEQ multiplex PCR; TCRdb's table is partial and in-frame only. The sample has 85,000 to 120,000 clones, 70% to 90% seen once. This receptor was obtained from a man aged 40-50 years in good health and CMV-seronegative. The sample comprised PBMCs. V usage is TRBV30 and J usage is TRBJ1-3; 9 nucleotides agree with TRBD1. This chain's CDR3 is CACGQGSSGNTIYF. The DNA for the CDR3 is TGTGCCTGTGGACAGGGGAGCTCTGGAAACACCATATATTTT. The whole variable domain, remainder taken from reference TRBV30 and TRBJ1-3, is SQTIHQWPATLVQPVGSPLSLECTVEGTSNPNLYWYRQAAGRGLQLLFYSVGIGQISSEVPQNLSASRPQDRQFILSSKKLLLSDSGFYLCACGQGSSGNTIYFGEGSWLTVV.